Listed below are T cell receptor beta chains from one sample, sequenced in a study of blood T cell repertoires in COVID-19. Assay used: immunoSEQ multiplex PCR; TCRdb lists only in-frame clones, some missing. The table lists around 300,000 clones, 80% to 90% of them singletons. Sample: peripheral blood. All receptors come from a woman aged 70-85 years with acute or convalescent COVID-19. CDR3s include the opening cysteine and the closing phenylalanine or tryptophan. The D gene is left open where the match is weak. Clone sizes are given selectively: once, few, many, or a class where the clone is expanded.

v_gene	d_gene	abundance	j_gene	CDR3aa	CDR3nt
TRBV3-1/TRBV3-2	TRBD1	-	TRBJ1-4	CASSHSDRGAEKLFF	TGTGCCAGCAGCCACTCCGACAGGGGCGCTGAAAAACTGTTTTTT
TRBV7-9	TRBD1	few	TRBJ1-1	CASSSTGPRTEAFF	TGTGCCAGCAGCTCGACAGGGCCCCGGACTGAAGCTTTCTTT
TRBV5-4	-	-	TRBJ1-4	CASSSAGLAREKLFF	TGTGCCAGCAGCTCAGCGGGACTGGCGCGGGAAAAACTGTTTTTT
TRBV19	-	-	TRBJ1-5	CASPRQGATVYSNQPQHF	TGTGCCAGCCCCCGCCAAGGGGCGACTGTCTATAGCAATCAGCCCCAGCATTTT
TRBV7-2	-	-	TRBJ1-2	CASSLDSGVGRGYTF	TGTGCCAGCAGCTTAGATTCAGGGGTGGGTAGGGGCTACACCTTC
TRBV5-1	-	-	TRBJ2-2	CASSPGPRGSTGELFF	TGCGCCAGCAGCCCGGGGCCCAGGGGAAGCACCGGGGAGCTGTTTTTT
TRBV6-5	-	-	TRBJ1-2	CANSRQADFNYGYTF	TGTGCCAACTCGAGACAGGCCGATTTCAACTATGGCTACACCTTC
TRBV7-3	TRBD1	once	TRBJ2-1	CASSLTPRDRVGNEQFF	TGTGCCAGCAGCCTTACCCCCCGGGACAGGGTCGGAAATGAGCAGTTCTTC
TRBV7-3	-	-	TRBJ1-1	CASSSHSGTEAFF	TGTGCCAGCAGCTCCCACAGTGGGACTGAAGCTTTCTTT
TRBV2	-	-	TRBJ1-5	CASRGAGGRDQPQHF	TGTGCCAGCAGGGGGGCGGGGGGGCGCGATCAGCCCCAGCATTTT
TRBV5-5	TRBD2	-	TRBJ2-3	CASSLWLSGGASTDTQYF	TGTGCCAGCAGCTTGTGGCTCAGCGGGGGCGCCTCCACAGATACGCAGTATTTT
TRBV10-1	-	once	TRBJ2-1	CASSGRQAGGYNEQFF	TGCGCCAGCAGCGGAAGACAGGCTGGGGGCTACAATGAGCAGTTCTTC